This TCR beta chain was found in a study of cytomegalovirus exposure and HLA in healthy donors. This clone was found a few times. Losses at the gene ends were 2 bases for V and 2 bases for J; bases not matched to a gene: 2. There are 15 residues in the CDR3. CDR1 SNHLY and CDR2 FYNNEI come from the germline V gene. The PCR made use of 60 Vbeta and 13 Jbeta primers. Libraries were prepared by immunoSEQ multiplex PCR; TCRdb keeps only in-frame clonotypes and omits some of them. The table lists 90,000 to 100,000 clones, roughly three fifths of them singletons. This TCR came from a man between 25 and 39 years old in good health and CMV-seronegative. The sample taken for sequencing was PBMCs. This chain links TRBV2 with TRBJ2-1; 8 nucleotides match TRBD2. For the CDR3, the DNA is TGTGCCAGCAGTGAACGGGGGGGAACCTACAATGAGCAGTTCTTC. Protein sequence: CASSERGGTYNEQFF.